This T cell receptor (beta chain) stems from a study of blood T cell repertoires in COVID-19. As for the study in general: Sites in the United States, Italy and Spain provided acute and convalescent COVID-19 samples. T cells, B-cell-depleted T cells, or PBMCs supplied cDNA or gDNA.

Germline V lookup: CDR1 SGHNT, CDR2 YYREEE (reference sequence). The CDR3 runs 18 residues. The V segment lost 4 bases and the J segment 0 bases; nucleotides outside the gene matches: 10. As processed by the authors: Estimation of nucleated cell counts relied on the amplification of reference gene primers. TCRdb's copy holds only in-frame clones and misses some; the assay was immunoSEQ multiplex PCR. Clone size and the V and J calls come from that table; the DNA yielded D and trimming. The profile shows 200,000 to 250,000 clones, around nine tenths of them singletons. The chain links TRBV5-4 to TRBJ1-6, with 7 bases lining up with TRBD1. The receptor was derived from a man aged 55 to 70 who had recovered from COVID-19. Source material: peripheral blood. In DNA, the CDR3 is TGTGCCAGCAGCCGAGTTGGGGACAGAAGCTCCTATAATTCACCCCTCCACTTT. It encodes CASSRVGDRSSYNSPLHF.